Following are 30 T cell receptor beta chains from one sample sequenced in a study of memory CD4+ T cells and cytomegalovirus serostatus. The sort gate was single viable CD3+CD4+CD8-CD45RO+ cells for memory CD4+ T cells. Profiled with immunoSEQ multiplex PCR; TCRdb holds only in-frame clones, not every one. Of about 58,000 clones listed, approximately 86% are singletons. The sample taken for sequencing was memory CD4+ T cells from blood. All receptors come from an adult in good health and CMV-seronegative. Some clones in this sample may be carry-over from other donors' samples.

This chain joins TRBV4-2 and TRBJ2-5; D is uncertain. The CDR3 covers 15 residues. CDR1 and CDR2 (germline): LGHNA, YNFKEQ. The ends were cut back, 3 bases at V and 4 bases at J, with 15 bases in the middle. The chain's CDR3 is CASSHPGPSRETQYF. As DNA, the CDR3 is TGTGCCAGCAGCCACCCGGGCCCCTCAAGAGAGACCCAGTACTTC.

The gene calls are TRBV5-1 and TRBJ1-3; D is ambiguous. CDR1 and CDR2 from the germline V gene are SGHRS and YFSETQ. V shed 5 bases and J shed 6 bases, with 9 bases lying between them. This CDR3 has 12 residues. Here the CDR3 DNA reads TGCGCCAGCAGTGGCTCCGCAAACACCATATATTTT. Translating it yields CASSGSANTIYF.

This chain joins TRBV6-5 and TRBJ1-5; 7 positions match TRBD1. There are 12 residues in the CDR3. J gave up 7 bases and V 6 bases, and 3 bases lay outside the gene matches. Germline CDR1 is MNHEY and CDR2 is SVGAGI. The CDR3, as DNA: TGTGCCAGCAGGACAGGGAGACAGCCCCAGCATTTT. Translation: CASRTGRQPQHF.

The chain is built from TRBV20-1 and TRBJ2-1; D unresolved. The CDR3 covers 11 residues. Germline V gene data show CDR1 as DFQATT and CDR2 as SNEGSKA (reference sequence). Trimming took off 6 bases at V and 7 bases at J, with 10 bases between the two ends. The CDR3 bases are TGCAGTGCCTACCCCTGGAATGAGCAGTTCTTC. Protein product: CSAYPWNEQFF.

Notes on this clone: An end of the junction does not agree with germline; a read error may underlie this. This chain uses TRBV19 with TRBJ1-1; 7 bases align to TRBD1. Germline V lookup: CDR1 LNHDA, CDR2 SQIVND (reference sequence). This CDR3 has 16 residues. The CDR3 nucleotides are TGTGCTAGTAGTATCGTCACAGGGGTGGGGGGCACTGAAGCTTTCTTT. Protein product: CASSIVTGVGGTEAFF. Looking up the rest from reference TRBV19 and TRBJ1-1 gives the full variable domain: DGGITQSPKYLFRKEGQNVTLSCEQNLNHDAMYWYRQDPGQGLRLIYYSQIVNDFQKGDIAEGYSVSREKKESFPLTVTSAQKNPTAFYLCASSIVTGVGGTEAFFGQGTRLTVV.

The rearrangement uses TRBV23-1 and TRBJ2-5; D gene uncertain. TRBV23-1 is assigned to the ORF class and has an uncertain function. The length of the CDR3 is 15 residues. With 5 bases removed from V and 4 bases from J, the gap between germline ends came to 17 bases. In DNA form, the CDR3 reads TGCGCCAGCAGTTTCGGACCCCTCTACCCAGAGACCCAGTACTTC. Protein product: CASSFGPLYPETQYF.

CDR3 bases: TGCGCCAGCAGCTTGGAATTGGCGAGGGGCGGGGAGCTGTTTTTT. Its translation is CASSLELARGGELFF. V and J are TRBV5-1 and TRBJ2-2, with D tentatively TRBD1 or TRBD2 (5 bases each). There are 15 residues in the CDR3. V was clipped by 0 bases and J by 7 bases, with 13 bases between them. Germline assignment: CDR1 SGHRS and CDR2 YFSETQ. Complete variable domain (other parts from reference TRBV5-1 and TRBJ2-2): KAGVTQTPRYLIKTRGQQVTLSCSPISGHRSVSWYQQTPGQGLQFLFEYFSETQRNKGNFPGRFSGRQFSNSRSEMNVSTLELGDSALYLCASSLELARGGELFFGEGSRLTVL.

The chain has TRBV10-3 and TRBJ1-2; a weak D match, TRBD1 (5 bases). The germline CDR1 and CDR2 sequences are ENHRY and SYGVKD. Trimming shortened V by 3 bases and J by 8 bases, and 16 bases separated the two germline ends. This CDR3 has 14 amino acids. The CDR3 region is CAISEETVSFGYTF. The DNA of the CDR3 is TGTGCCATCAGTGAAGAGACAGTATCGTTCGGCTACACCTTC.

CDR3 protein: CAWSVDTNQPQHF. The DNA for the CDR3 is TGTGCCTGGAGTGTCGACACCAATCAGCCCCAGCATTTT. J is TRBJ1-5 and V is TRBV30; D remains unclear. The CDR3 is 13 residues long. CDR1 is GTSNPN and CDR2 is SVGIG in the germline V gene (reference sequence). The V end was cut by 0 bases, the J end by 3 bases, with 6 bases between.

This clone came up a few times. This chain links TRBV28 with TRBJ2-3; D is ambiguous. The V end lost 4 bases, the J end lost 9 bases, and 8 bases lay between the germline ends. Per the germline V gene, CDR1 is MDHEN and CDR2 is SYDVKM. The CDR3 loop spans 11 amino acids. CDR3 nucleotide sequence: TGTGCCAGCAGTTCAAAGGCCACGCAGTATTTT. This encodes CASSSKATQYF.

The rearrangement joins TRBV30 to TRBJ1-2; the match to TRBD1 covers 7 bases. The germline V gene encodes CDR1 GTSNPN and CDR2 SVGIG (reference sequence). CDR3 length: 13 amino acids. The CDR3 nucleotides are TGTGCTCGCCAAGGGGGCCGGAACTATGGCTACACCTTC. Protein product: CARQGGRNYGYTF. Drawing the rest from reference TRBV30 and TRBJ1-2, the complete variable domain is SQTIHQWPATLVQPVGSPLSLECTVEGTSNPNLYWYRQAAGRGLQLLFYSVGIGQISSEVPQNLSASRPQDRQFILSSKKLLLSDSGFYLCARQGGRNYGYTFGSGTRLTVV.

The J gene is TRBJ2-1, the V gene TRBV5-1; TRBD1 is a possible D gene (5 bases). Deletions cut 0 bases from V and 10 bases from J, with 14 bases between. Germline V gives CDR1 SGHRS, CDR2 YFSETQ. The length of the CDR3 is 14 residues. The CDR3 nucleotides are TGCGCCAGCAGCTTGGCCGACAGAGTGCAAGAGCAGTTCTTC. Translated: CASSLADRVQEQFF.

The genes are TRBV10-3 and TRBJ1-3; 7 bases agree with TRBD1. This CDR3 spans 17 amino acids. Unmatched junction bases numbered 5, after V lost 0 bases and J lost 0 bases. Germline assignment: CDR1 ENHRY and CDR2 SYGVKD. The CDR3 reads CAISESRDRSSGNTIYF. As DNA, the CDR3 is TGTGCCATCAGTGAGTCAAGGGACAGAAGCTCTGGAAACACCATATATTTT.

Turning to this clone: Other DNA variants within this sample encode the same CDR3. CDR3 amino acids: CASSVLPTGDNEQFF. CDR3 DNA sequence: TGTGCCAGCAGCGTTTTACCGACAGGGGACAATGAGCAGTTCTTC. The V call is TRBV9, the J call TRBJ2-1; 8 bases are shared with TRBD1. The CDR3 has 15 residues. V was pared by 2 bases and J by 5 bases, with 6 bases of the junction left unmatched. From germline, CDR1 is SGDLS and CDR2 YYNGEE.

The CDR3 spells CASSFKTGINQPQHF. The CDR3 region has the DNA TGTGCCAGCAGTTTCAAGACAGGGATCAATCAGCCCCAGCATTTT. The chain links TRBV28 to TRBJ1-5; 7 nucleotides match TRBD1. The J segment lost 3 bases and the V segment lost 3 bases, leaving 5 bases of the junction unmatched. The CDR3 spans 15 residues. Germline V gene lookup returns CDR1 MDHEN and CDR2 SYDVKM.

The V gene is TRBV19, the J gene TRBJ2-3, with no clear D. This CDR3 contains 12 residues. Trimming removed 6 bases from V and 5 bases from J, with 9 bases in between. Germline V gene lookup returns CDR1 LNHDA and CDR2 SQIVND (reference sequence). DNA of the CDR3: TGTGCCAGTAGCCGTCCGGGAGATACGCAGTATTTT. This encodes CASSRPGDTQYF.

The rearrangement joins TRBV7-2 to TRBJ1-1; 9 nucleotides align to TRBD1. The CDR3 contains 16 residues. V shed 2 bases, J shed 4 bases, and the junction held 8 bases outside the gene matches. In germline, CDR1 is SGHTA, CDR2 FQGNSA. In nucleotides, the CDR3 is TGTGCCAGCAGCTTAAAAGGGTCGACAGGGGGCACTGAAGCTTTCTTT. This sequence encodes CASSLKGSTGGTEAFF.

The J gene is TRBJ2-1, the V gene TRBV5-1; 10 nucleotides align to TRBD2. V trimming: 1 base; J trimming: 5 bases; junction bases outside the gene matches: 3. This CDR3 is built from 15 residues. Germline V gene sequence: CDR1 SGHRS, CDR2 YFSETQ. This CDR3 reads CASSLSSGGHNEQFF. The CDR3 DNA sequence: TGCGCCAGCAGCTTGTCTAGCGGGGGCCACAATGAGCAGTTCTTC.

V and J are TRBV2 and TRBJ1-1, with D possibly matching TRBD1 (5 bases). The CDR3 extends over 15 amino acids. Trimming removed 2 bases from V and 3 bases from J, with 13 bases in between. Germline-derived CDR1 and CDR2 are SNHLY and FYNNEI. The CDR3 nucleotides read TGTGCCAGCAGTGAAAGGGGCGTTCCGTACACTGAAGCTTTCTTT. It specifies CASSERGVPYTEAFF.

The J gene is TRBJ2-3, the V gene TRBV6-6; TRBD2 matches 7 bases. J lost 1 base, V lost 7 bases, and 8 bases had no gene match. The CDR3 runs to 15 residues. CDR1 and CDR2 from the germline V gene are MNHNY and SVGAGI (reference sequence). CDR3 DNA sequence: TGTGCCAGCATACGGGCTAGCGGTCGCACAGATACGCAGTATTTT. Encoded protein: CASIRASGRTDTQYF.

The genes are TRBV2 and TRBJ2-1; 10 bases align to TRBD2. The V segment lost 2 bases and the J segment 12 bases; nucleotides outside the gene matches: 16. There are 17 residues in the CDR3. Germline V gives CDR1 SNHLY, CDR2 FYNNEI. DNA for the CDR3: TGTGCCAGCAGTGAACGTGGAGCTAGCGGGAGTATATCGGTGCAGTTCTTC. It is translated as CASSERGASGSISVQFF.

The rearrangement joins TRBV11-2 to TRBJ2-3, with 9 bases lining up with TRBD1. The CDR3 runs to 17 residues. Germline CDR1 reads SGHAT; CDR2 reads FQNNGV. J lost 4 bases, V lost 5 bases, and 13 bases had no gene match. CDR3: CASSITGGNRSPDTQYF. CDR3 bases: TGTGCCAGCAGCATCACAGGGGGCAATCGGTCCCCAGATACGCAGTATTTT.

The rearrangement joins TRBV6-5 to TRBJ1-3; maybe TRBD1 (5 bases). Looked up from germline, CDR1 is MNHEY and CDR2 is SVGAGI. The CDR3 is 14 residues long. V lost 6 bases, J lost 6 bases, and 15 bases lay in between. CDR3 region: CASRPGRGANTIYF. The CDR3 bases are TGTGCCAGCAGACCGGGACGGGGAGCAAACACCATATATTTT.

The V call is TRBV4-3, the J call TRBJ2-7; a possible D gene is TRBD1 (5 bases). Trimming left V 0 bases short and J 1 base short, with 10 bases between. Germline V CDR1 and CDR2: LGHNA, YSLEER. This CDR3 comprises 15 residues. Here the CDR3 DNA reads TGCGCCAGCAGCCAAGAGGCGGCAGGGTCCTACGAGCAGTACTTC. Its protein is CASSQEAAGSYEQYF.

The V gene is TRBV28, the J gene TRBJ1-1; the D gene is possibly TRBD1 (5 bases). CDR3 size: 15 residues. Germline CDR1 and CDR2: MDHEN and SYDVKM. V lost 4 bases and J 4 bases, leaving 16 bases between the germline ends. This CDR3 reads CASSSSGTKGTEAFF. The CDR3 DNA reads TGTGCCAGCAGTTCCTCCGGGACCAAGGGCACTGAAGCTTTCTTT.

The rearrangement uses TRBV10-3 and TRBJ2-7, with 7 nucleotides matching TRBD2. Germline CDR1 and CDR2: ENHRY and SYGVKD. There are 12 residues in the CDR3. V shed 10 bases, J shed 3 bases, and the junction held 6 bases outside the gene matches. The CDR3 protein is CATRDYGYEQYF. The CDR3, as DNA: TGTGCCACCCGGGACTACGGCTACGAGCAGTACTTC.

The chain couples TRBV5-1 to TRBJ2-7; D gene ambiguous. V lost 4 bases and J lost 6, with 14 bases in between. From germline, CDR1 is SGHRS and CDR2 YFSETQ. This CDR3 has 13 amino acids. CDR3: CASSPQDGAEQYF. CDR3 nucleotides: TGCGCCAGCAGCCCCCAGGATGGAGCCGAGCAGTACTTC.

This chain joins TRBV5-4 and TRBJ1-6, with D unclear. In germline, CDR1 is SGHNT, CDR2 YYREEE (reference sequence). V shed 6 bases and J shed 10 bases, with 11 bases lying between them. This CDR3 comprises 12 residues. CDR3 nucleotide sequence: TGTGCCAGCAACCGAGACGGGTCACCCCTCCACTTT. Amino acids: CASNRDGSPLHF.

The V gene is TRBV19, the J gene TRBJ1-3; perhaps TRBD1 as D (6 bases). Germline V gives CDR1 LNHDA, CDR2 SQIVND (reference sequence). Trimming left V 2 bases short and J 0 bases short, with 11 bases between. The CDR3 sequence is 16 residues long. Here the CDR3 DNA reads TGTGCCAGTAGTATACAGGGGCGAGGCTCTGGAAACACCATATATTTT. It specifies CASSIQGRGSGNTIYF.

The CDR3 DNA sequence: TGTGCCAGCAGTTTACAGGGGGACAATCAGCCCCAGCATTTT. Its protein product is CASSLQGDNQPQHF. The V and J genes are TRBV27 and TRBJ1-5; 7 bases are shared with TRBD1. The V gene end was trimmed by 2 bases and the J gene end by 3 bases; junction bases not matched to a gene: 1. Germline V CDR1 and CDR2: MNHEY, SMNVEV (reference sequence). The CDR3 has 14 residues.